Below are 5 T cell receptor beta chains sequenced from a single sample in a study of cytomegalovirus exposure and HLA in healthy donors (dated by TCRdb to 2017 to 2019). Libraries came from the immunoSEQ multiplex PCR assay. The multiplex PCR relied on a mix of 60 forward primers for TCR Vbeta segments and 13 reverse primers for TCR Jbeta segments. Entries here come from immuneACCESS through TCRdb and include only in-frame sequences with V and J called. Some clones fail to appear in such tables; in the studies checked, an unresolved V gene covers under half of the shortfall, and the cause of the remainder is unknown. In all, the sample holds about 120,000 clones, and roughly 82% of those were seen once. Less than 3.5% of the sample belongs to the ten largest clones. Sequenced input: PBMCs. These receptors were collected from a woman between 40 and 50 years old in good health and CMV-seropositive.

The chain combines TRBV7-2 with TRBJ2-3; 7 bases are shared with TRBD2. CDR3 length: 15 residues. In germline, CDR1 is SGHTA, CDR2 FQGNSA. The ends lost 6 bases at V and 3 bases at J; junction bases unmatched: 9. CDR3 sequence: CASRLGGSGTDTQYF. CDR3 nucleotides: TGTGCCAGCAGGCTCGGGGGGAGTGGTACAGATACGCAGTATTTT.

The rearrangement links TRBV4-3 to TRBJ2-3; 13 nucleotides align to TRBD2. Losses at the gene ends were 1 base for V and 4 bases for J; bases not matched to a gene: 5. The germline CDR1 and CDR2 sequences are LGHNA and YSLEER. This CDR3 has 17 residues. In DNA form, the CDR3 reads TGCGCCAGCAGCCAAGGGACTAGCGGGAGTTTAGCAGATACGCAGTATTTT. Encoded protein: CASSQGTSGSLADTQYF.

Written as DNA, the CDR3 is TGTGCCAGCAGCGCCCGACAGGGGGTGGACTATGGCTACACCTTC. Amino acids: CASSARQGVDYGYTF. The chain links TRBV2 to TRBJ1-2; 9 nucleotides line up with TRBD1. The CDR3 sequence is 15 residues long. Germline-derived CDR1 and CDR2 are SNHLY and FYNNEI. The V gene end was trimmed by 6 bases and the J gene end by 3 bases; junction bases not matched to a gene: 8. The complete variable domain, with remaining parts taken from reference TRBV2 and TRBJ1-2, reads EPEVTQTPSHQVTQMGQEVILRCVPISNHLYFYWYRQILGQKVEFLVSFYNNEISEKSEIFDDQFSVERPDGSNFTLKIRSTKLEDSAMYFCASSARQGVDYGYTFGSGTRLTVV.

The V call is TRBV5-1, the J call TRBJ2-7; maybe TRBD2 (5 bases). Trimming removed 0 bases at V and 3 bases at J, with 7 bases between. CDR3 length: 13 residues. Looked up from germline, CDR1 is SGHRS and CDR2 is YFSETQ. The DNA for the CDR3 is TGCGCCAGCAGCTTGGAGGCGGGCTACGAGCAGTACTTC. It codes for CASSLEAGYEQYF.

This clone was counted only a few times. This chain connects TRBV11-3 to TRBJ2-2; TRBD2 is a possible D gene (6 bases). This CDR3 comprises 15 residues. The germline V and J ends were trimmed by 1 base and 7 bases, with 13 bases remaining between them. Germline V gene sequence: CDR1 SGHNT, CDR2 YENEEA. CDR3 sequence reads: CASSLGAGPHGELFF. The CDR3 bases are TGTGCCAGCAGCTTAGGCGCGGGGCCTCACGGGGAGCTGTTTTTT.